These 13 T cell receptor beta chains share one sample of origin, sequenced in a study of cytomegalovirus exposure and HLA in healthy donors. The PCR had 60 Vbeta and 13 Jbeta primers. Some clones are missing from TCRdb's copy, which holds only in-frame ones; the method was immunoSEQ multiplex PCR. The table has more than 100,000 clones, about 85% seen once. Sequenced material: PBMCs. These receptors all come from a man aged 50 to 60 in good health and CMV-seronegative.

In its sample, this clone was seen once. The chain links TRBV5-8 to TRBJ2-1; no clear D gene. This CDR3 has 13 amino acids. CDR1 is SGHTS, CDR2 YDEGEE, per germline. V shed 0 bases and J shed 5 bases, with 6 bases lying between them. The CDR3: CASSLGVDNEQFF. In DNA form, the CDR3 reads TGTGCCAGCAGCTTGGGAGTGGACAATGAGCAGTTCTTC.

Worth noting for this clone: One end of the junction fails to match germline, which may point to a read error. The CDR3 DNA sequence: TGTGCCAGCAGCCGAGCCCGGACAGGGGGAGTCTTC. The encoded protein is CASSRARTGGVF. This chain joins TRBV7-8 and TRBJ2-1; 10 nucleotides match TRBD1. The germline V gene has CDR1 SGHVS and CDR2 FQNEAQ. The CDR3 totals 12 residues.

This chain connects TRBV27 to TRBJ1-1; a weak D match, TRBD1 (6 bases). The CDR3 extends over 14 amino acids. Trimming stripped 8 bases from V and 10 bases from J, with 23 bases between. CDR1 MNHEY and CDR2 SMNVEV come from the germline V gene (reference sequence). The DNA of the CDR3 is TGTGCCAGCTCTTACAGGGTCCCCCTGGGAGCAGCTTTCTTT. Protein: CASSYRVPLGAAFF.

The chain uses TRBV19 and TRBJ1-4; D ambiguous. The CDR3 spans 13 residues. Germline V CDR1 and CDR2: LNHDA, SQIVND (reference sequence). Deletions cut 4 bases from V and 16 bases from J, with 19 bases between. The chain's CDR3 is CASSTRGPAKRFF. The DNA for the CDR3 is TGTGCCAGTAGTACCCGTGGGCCCGCCAAAAGGTTTTTT.

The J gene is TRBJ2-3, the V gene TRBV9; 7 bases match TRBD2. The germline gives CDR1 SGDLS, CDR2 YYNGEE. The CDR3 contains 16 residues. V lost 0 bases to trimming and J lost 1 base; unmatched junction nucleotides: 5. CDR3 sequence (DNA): TGTGCCAGCAGCGTAGTTGGCGGGAGCGGCACAGATACGCAGTATTTT. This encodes CASSVVGGSGTDTQYF.

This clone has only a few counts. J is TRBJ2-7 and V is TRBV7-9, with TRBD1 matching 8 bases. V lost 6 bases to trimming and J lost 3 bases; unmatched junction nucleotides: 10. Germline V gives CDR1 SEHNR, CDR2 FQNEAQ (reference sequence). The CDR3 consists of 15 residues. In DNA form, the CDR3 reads TGTGCCAGCAGTTACGCCGGGACAGGAGACTACGAGCAGTACTTC. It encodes CASSYAGTGDYEQYF.

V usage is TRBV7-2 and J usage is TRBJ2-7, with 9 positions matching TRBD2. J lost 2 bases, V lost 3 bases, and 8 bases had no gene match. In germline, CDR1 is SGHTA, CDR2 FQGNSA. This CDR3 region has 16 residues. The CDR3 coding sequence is TGTGCCAGCAGCTTGGTTTCTAGCGGGGCCCCCTACGAGCAGTACTTC. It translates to CASSLVSSGAPYEQYF.

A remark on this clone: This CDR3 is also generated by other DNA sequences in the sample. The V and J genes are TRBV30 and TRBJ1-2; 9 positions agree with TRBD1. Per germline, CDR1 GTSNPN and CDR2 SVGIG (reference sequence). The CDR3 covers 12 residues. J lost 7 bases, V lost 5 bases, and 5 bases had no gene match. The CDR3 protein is CAWEQGAGGYTF. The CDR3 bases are TGTGCCTGGGAACAGGGGGCGGGTGGCTACACCTTC.

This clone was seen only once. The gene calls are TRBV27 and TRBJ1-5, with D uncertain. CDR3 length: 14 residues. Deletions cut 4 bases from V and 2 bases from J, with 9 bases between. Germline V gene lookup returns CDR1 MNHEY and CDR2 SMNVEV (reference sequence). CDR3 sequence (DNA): TGTGCCAGCAGTTCCGGGTTGGGCAATCAGCCCCAGCATTTT. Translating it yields CASSSGLGNQPQHF.

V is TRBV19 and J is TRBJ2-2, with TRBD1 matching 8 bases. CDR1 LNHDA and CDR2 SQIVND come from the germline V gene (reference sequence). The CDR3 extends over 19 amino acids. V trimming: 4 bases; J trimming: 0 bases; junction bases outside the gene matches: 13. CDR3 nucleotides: TGTGCCAGTAGTACGGGGACGGGGCAGGGGGCACCGAACACCGGGGAGCTGTTTTTT. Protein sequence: CASSTGTGQGAPNTGELFF.

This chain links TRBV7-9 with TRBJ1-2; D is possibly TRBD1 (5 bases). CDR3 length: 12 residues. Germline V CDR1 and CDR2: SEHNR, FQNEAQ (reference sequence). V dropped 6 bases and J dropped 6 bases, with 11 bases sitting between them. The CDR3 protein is CASRSDSNGYTF. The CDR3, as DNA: TGTGCCAGCAGAAGTGACAGTAATGGCTACACCTTC.

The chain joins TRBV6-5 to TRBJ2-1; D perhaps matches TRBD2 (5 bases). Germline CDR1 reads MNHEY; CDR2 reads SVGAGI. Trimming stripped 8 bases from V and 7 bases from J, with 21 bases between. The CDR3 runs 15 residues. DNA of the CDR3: TGTGCCAGCGAACTTAAAAGACCCCGGGGAAATGAGCAGTTCTTC. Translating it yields CASELKRPRGNEQFF.

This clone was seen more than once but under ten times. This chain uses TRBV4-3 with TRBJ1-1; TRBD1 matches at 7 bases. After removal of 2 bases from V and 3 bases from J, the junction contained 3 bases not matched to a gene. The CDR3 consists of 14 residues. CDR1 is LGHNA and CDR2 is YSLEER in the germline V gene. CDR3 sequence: CASSQYRGDTEAFF. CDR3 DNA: TGCGCCAGCAGCCAATACAGGGGTGACACTGAAGCTTTCTTT.